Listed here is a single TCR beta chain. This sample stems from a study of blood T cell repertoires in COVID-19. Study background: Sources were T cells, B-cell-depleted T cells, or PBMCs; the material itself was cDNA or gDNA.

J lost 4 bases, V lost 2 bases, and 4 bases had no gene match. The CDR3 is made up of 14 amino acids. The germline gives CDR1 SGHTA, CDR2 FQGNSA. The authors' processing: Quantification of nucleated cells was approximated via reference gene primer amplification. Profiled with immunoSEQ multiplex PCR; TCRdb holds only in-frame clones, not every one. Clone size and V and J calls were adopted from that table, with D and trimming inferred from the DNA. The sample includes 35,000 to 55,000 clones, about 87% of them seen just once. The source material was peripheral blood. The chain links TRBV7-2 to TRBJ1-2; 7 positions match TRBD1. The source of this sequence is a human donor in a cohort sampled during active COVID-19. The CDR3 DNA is TGTGCCAGCAGCTTAATAAGGGACAGCTATGGCTACACCTTC. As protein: CASSLIRDSYGYTF.